A single sample gave rise to the 23 T cell receptor beta chains below, sequenced in a study of T cells after yellow fever vaccination. TCRdb reprocessed the 5' RACE reads via MiXCR and lists one record per CDR3 protein. The sample carries some 400,000 distinct CDR3 sequences, 6% to 8% recorded once. The specimen comprised PBMCs, sampled 5 days after the yellow fever booster vaccination. The receptors stem from a man aged 30 to 39 who received the YFV17D yellow fever vaccine.

A few counts support this clonotype. The J gene is TRBJ2-1, the V gene TRBV7-6, with 10 bases matching TRBD1. The CDR3 runs to 16 residues. Trimming took 1 base from V and 4 from J; bases not matched to a gene: 4. Germline CDR1 is SGHVS and CDR2 is FNYEAQ. The chain's CDR3 is CASSLGMGQGYNEQFF. CDR3 sequence (DNA): TGTGCCAGCAGCTTAGGGATGGGACAGGGGTACAATGAGCAGTTCTTC.

This clonotype was seen more than once but under ten times. The chain is built from TRBV5-3 and TRBJ2-3; D unclear. TRBV5-3 is designated an ORF whose function remains uncertain. The CDR3 has 13 amino acids. V lost 4 bases and J 3 bases, leaving 9 bases between the germline ends. The CDR3 bases are TGTGCCAGAAGCGGACGAAGTACAGATACGCAGTATTTT. It translates to CARSGRSTDTQYF.

This clonotype has a handful of counts. This chain connects TRBV11-2 to TRBJ2-1; D is unclear. Germline V gene data show CDR1 as SGHAT and CDR2 as FQNNGV. The CDR3 has 13 amino acids. Trimming stripped 0 bases from V and 9 bases from J, with 9 bases between. In nucleotides, the CDR3 is TGTGCCAGCAGCTTAGAAGGCCGGCTTGAGCAGTTCTTC. Amino acid sequence: CASSLEGRLEQFF. Full variable domain (missing parts from reference TRBV11-2 and TRBJ2-1): EAGVAQSPRYKIIEKRQSVAFWCNPISGHATLYWYQQILGQGPKLLIQFQNNGVVDDSQLPKDRFSAERLKGVDSTLKIQPAKLEDSAVYLCASSLEGRLEQFFGPGTRLTVL.

In its sample, this clonotype was seen a few times. The chain carries TRBV20-1 and TRBJ2-3; the match to TRBD2 covers 10 bases. This CDR3 comprises 12 residues. CDR1 is DFQATT and CDR2 is SNEGSKA in the germline V gene (reference sequence). V shed 7 bases and J 6 bases; nucleotides not matched to a gene: 4. In DNA, the CDR3 is TGCAGTGGGGCTAGCGGGAGTGATACGCAGTATTTT. Translating gives CSGASGSDTQYF.

The chain is built from TRBV5-4 and TRBJ2-5; D remains ambiguous. The CDR3 length is 13 residues. The V gene lost 2 bases and the J gene lost 2 bases, with 7 bases spanning the gap. Looked up from germline, CDR1 is SGHNT and CDR2 is YYREEE (reference sequence). CDR3 coding DNA: TGTGCCAGCAGCTTTGAACCTCAAGAGACCCAGTACTTC. Translated: CASSFEPQETQYF.

This clonotype was counted ten times or more. The V gene is TRBV20-1, the J gene TRBJ2-7; D is ambiguous. Trimming cost V 3 bases and J 6 bases, with 18 bases left between them. Germline assignment: CDR1 DFQATT and CDR2 SNEGSKA (reference sequence). CDR3 size: 14 residues. CDR3 sequence reads: CSASGPPYRGEQYF. In DNA form, the CDR3 reads TGCAGTGCTAGCGGGCCTCCCTACCGTGGCGAGCAGTACTTC.

There are a few counts of this clonotype. The V gene is TRBV7-2, the J gene TRBJ2-7; D is tentatively TRBD1 or TRBD2 (6 bases each). This CDR3 spans 15 amino acids. The germline V gene has CDR1 SGHTA and CDR2 FQGNSA. Trimming pared 1 base from V and 5 bases from J, leaving 15 bases between. CDR3 sequence (DNA): TGTGCCAGCAGCTTAGGGGGGGCGCGATGGAACGAGCAGTACTTC. It encodes CASSLGGARWNEQYF.

The table lists this clonotype with many counts. This rearrangement joins TRBV5-1 to TRBJ2-1, with 14 bases aligning to TRBD2. The trim removed 0 bases at V and 7 bases at J, leaving 3 bases unmatched. CDR3 length equals 16 residues. CDR1 and CDR2 (germline): SGHRS, YFSETQ. CDR3 protein: CASSLGGTSGSNEQFF. In DNA, the CDR3 is TGCGCCAGCAGCTTGGGTGGGACTAGCGGGAGTAATGAGCAGTTCTTC.

Regarding this clonotype: This sequence may be a read error, since a much larger clone differs from it by one base. The V call is TRBV10-1, the J call TRBJ2-1; 7 bases are shared with TRBD1. This CDR3 is 13 amino acids long. Germline CDR1 and CDR2: WNHNN and SYGVQD (reference sequence). Trimming at V came to 5 bases and at J to 9 bases, leaving 7 bases not matched to a gene. In DNA form, the CDR3 reads TGCGCCAGCAGTAAGCCCGCAGGGGGTGAGCAGTTCTTC. It is translated as CASSKPAGGEQFF.

V gene TRBV6-1 combines with J gene TRBJ2-1; D is possibly TRBD1 or TRBD2 (5 bases each). The CDR3 spans 14 residues. The ends were cut back, 6 bases at V and 0 bases at J, with 9 bases in the middle. Germline lookup yields CDR1 MNHNS and CDR2 SASEGT. The CDR3 spells CASRGENSYNEQFF. CDR3 nucleotide sequence: TGTGCCAGCAGGGGGGAGAACTCCTACAATGAGCAGTTCTTC.

This clonotype was detected a few times. The chain links TRBV29-1 to TRBJ2-2; TRBD1 matches at 8 bases. CDR1 SQVTM and CDR2 ANQGSEA come from the germline V gene. The CDR3 contains 13 residues. CDR3 sequence: CSAGQVFTGELFF. For the CDR3, the DNA is TGCAGTGCGGGACAGGTGTTCACCGGGGAGCTGTTTTTT.

This clonotype was found many times. Here the CDR3 DNA reads TGCGCCAGCAGCTTTGATCGGGGGCAGGTTAACACTGAAGCTTTCTTT. This codes for CASSFDRGQVNTEAFF. The chain combines TRBV5-1 with TRBJ1-1; the D gene is possibly TRBD1 (6 bases). Germline lookup yields CDR1 SGHRS and CDR2 YFSETQ. Trimming left V 2 bases short and J 2 bases short, with 16 bases between. The CDR3 spans 16 residues.

This sequence joins TRBV7-9 and TRBJ1-4; TRBD1 might be the D (6 bases). Germline V gives CDR1 SEHNR, CDR2 FQNEAQ (reference sequence). The CDR3 is 15 amino acids. Trimming shortened V by 4 bases and J by 5 bases, and 14 bases separated the two germline ends. The CDR3 reads CASSSLAGANEKLFF. The DNA of the CDR3 is TGTGCCAGCAGCTCGCTCGCAGGGGCGAATGAAAAACTGTTTTTT.

This clonotype was counted only a few times. V and J are TRBV5-6 and TRBJ1-5, with TRBD1 as a possible D gene (5 bases). The CDR3 is 14 residues long. V gave up 4 bases and J gave up 7 bases, with 15 bases separating them. CDR1 and CDR2 (germline): SGHDT, YYEEEE. DNA of the CDR3: TGTGCCAGCAGCCCGGGGACGTTGAACCAGCCCCAGCATTTT. Encoded protein: CASSPGTLNQPQHF.

This clonotype was recorded a few times. The chain carries TRBV9 and TRBJ2-7, with D maybe TRBD2 (6 bases). Per the germline V gene, CDR1 is SGDLS and CDR2 is YYNGEE. The CDR3 runs to 14 residues. V shed 3 bases and J shed 7 bases, with 17 bases lying between them. The CDR3 coding sequence is TGTGCCAGCAGCGCGACTAGTGTCCCCACAGAGCAGTACTTC. Its translation is CASSATSVPTEQYF.

The chain uses TRBV29-1 and TRBJ1-2, with D perhaps matching TRBD1 (5 bases). V was shortened by 2 bases and J by 2 bases, with 9 bases between the two germline ends. The CDR3 is made up of 13 amino acids. Germline V CDR1 and CDR2: SQVTM, ANQGSEA. The CDR3 DNA reads TGCAGCGTTGAATATAAGGGGAACTATGGCTACACCTTC. Translation gives CSVEYKGNYGYTF.

J is TRBJ2-3 and V is TRBV20-1; D might be TRBD2 (5 bases). Germline-derived CDR1 and CDR2 are DFQATT and SNEGSKA (reference sequence). The CDR3 totals 16 residues. The ends were cut back, 3 bases at V and 6 bases at J, with 22 bases in the middle. CDR3 sequence reads: CSASVLANPRGDTQYF. The DNA of the CDR3 is TGCAGTGCTAGTGTTTTGGCTAACCCTCGGGGTGATACGCAGTATTTT.

In its sample, this clonotype was seen many times. V is TRBV9 and J is TRBJ2-3, with TRBD2 as a possible D gene (7 bases). The V gene's germline CDR1 is SGDLS and CDR2 YYNGEE. With 0 bases removed from V and 4 bases from J, the gap between germline ends came to 12 bases. There are 15 residues in the CDR3. CDR3 bases: TGTGCCAGCAGCGTAGCGGCGGGGGCGGCAGATACGCAGTATTTT. This codes for CASSVAAGAADTQYF.

This clonotype came up a few times. The rearrangement uses TRBV9 and TRBJ1-4; D not resolved. V was pared by 0 bases and J by 8 bases, with 11 bases between. Germline assignment: CDR1 SGDLS and CDR2 YYNGEE. CDR3 length: 14 residues. CDR3 sequence: CASSVGADREKLFF. Written as DNA, the CDR3 is TGTGCCAGCAGCGTAGGGGCGGATAGGGAAAAACTGTTTTTT.

The table lists this clonotype with many counts. One end of the junction fails to match germline, which may point to a read error. The chain links TRBV6-6 to TRBJ1-2; 8 bases match TRBD1. The CDR3 totals 13 residues. Germline values: CDR1 MNHNY, CDR2 SVGAGI (reference sequence). This chain's CDR3 is CASSYTGGYDYTF. For the CDR3, the DNA is TGTGCCAGCAGTTACACAGGGGGATATGACTACACCTTC.

This clonotype has ten or more counts. The chain couples TRBV4-3 to TRBJ1-2, with 7 bases lining up with TRBD1. Trimming cost V 4 bases and J 3 bases; bases outside gene matches: 14. The CDR3 extends over 17 amino acids. From germline, CDR1 is LGHNA and CDR2 YSLEER. The chain's CDR3 is CASSPRPRGRIDYGYTF. DNA of the CDR3: TGCGCCAGCAGCCCACGGCCAAGGGGGCGAATTGACTATGGCTACACCTTC.

The chain joins TRBV5-4 to TRBJ1-1; TRBD1 aligns across 8 bases. The CDR3 is made up of 15 amino acids. The ends lost 4 bases at V and 2 bases at J; junction bases unmatched: 7. The germline gives CDR1 SGHNT, CDR2 YYREEE (reference sequence). This chain's CDR3 is CASSPRDRRNTEAFF. The CDR3 nucleotides are TGTGCCAGCAGCCCGAGGGACAGGAGAAACACTGAAGCTTTCTTT.

This clonotype was picked up many times. This chain connects TRBV28 to TRBJ1-2; D remains ambiguous. CDR1 and CDR2 from the germline V gene are MDHEN and SYDVKM. Between the trimmed V and J ends, which lost 8 bases and 4 bases, there was a span of 8 bases. This CDR3 has 11 residues. The CDR3 coding sequence is TGTGCCAGCGGACCGTTCTATGGCTACACCTTC. Protein: CASGPFYGYTF.